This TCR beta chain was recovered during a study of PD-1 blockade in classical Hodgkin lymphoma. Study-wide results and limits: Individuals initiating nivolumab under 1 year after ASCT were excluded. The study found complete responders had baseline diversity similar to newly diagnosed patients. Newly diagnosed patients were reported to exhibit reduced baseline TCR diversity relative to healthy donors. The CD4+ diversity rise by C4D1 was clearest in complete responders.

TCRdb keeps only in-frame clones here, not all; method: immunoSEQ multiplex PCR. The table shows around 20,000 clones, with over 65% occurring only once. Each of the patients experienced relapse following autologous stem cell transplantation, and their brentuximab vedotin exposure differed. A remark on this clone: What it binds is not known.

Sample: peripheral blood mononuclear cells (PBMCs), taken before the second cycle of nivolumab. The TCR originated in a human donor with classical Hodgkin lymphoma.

CDR3 region: CACGHRNPEDQPQHF. CDR3 nucleotides: TGTGCCTGCGGGCACCGCAATCCCGAGGATCAGCCCCAGCATTTT. The V and J genes are TRBV30 and TRBJ1-5; D not resolved. The CDR3 sequence is 15 residues long. Per germline, CDR1 GTSNPN and CDR2 SVGIG (reference sequence). Trimming took 6 bases from V and 5 from J, leaving 20 bases between them.